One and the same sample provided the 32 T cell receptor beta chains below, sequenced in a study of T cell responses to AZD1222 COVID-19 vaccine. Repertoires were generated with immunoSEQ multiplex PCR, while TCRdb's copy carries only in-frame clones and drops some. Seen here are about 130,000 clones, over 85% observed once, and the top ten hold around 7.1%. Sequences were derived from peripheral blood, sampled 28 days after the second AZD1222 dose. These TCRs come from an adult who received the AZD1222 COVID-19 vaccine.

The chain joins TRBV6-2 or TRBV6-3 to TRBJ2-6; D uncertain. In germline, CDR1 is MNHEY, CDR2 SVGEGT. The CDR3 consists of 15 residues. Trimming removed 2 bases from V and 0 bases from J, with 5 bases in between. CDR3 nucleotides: TGTGCCAGCAGTTACGGTAGCTCTGGGGCCAACGTCCTGACTTTC. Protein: CASSYGSSGANVLTF.

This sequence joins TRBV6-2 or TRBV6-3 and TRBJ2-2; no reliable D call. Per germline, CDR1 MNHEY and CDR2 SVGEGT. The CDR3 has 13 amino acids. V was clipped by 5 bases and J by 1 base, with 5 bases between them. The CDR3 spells CASSLLNTGELFF. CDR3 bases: TGTGCCAGCAGTCTACTGAACACCGGGGAGCTGTTTTTT.

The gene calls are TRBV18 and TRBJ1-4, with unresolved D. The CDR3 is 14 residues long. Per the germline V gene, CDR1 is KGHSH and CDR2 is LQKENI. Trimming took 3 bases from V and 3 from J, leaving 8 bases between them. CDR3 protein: CASSPERANEKLFF. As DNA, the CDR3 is TGTGCCAGCTCACCGGAGAGAGCTAATGAAAAACTGTTTTTT.

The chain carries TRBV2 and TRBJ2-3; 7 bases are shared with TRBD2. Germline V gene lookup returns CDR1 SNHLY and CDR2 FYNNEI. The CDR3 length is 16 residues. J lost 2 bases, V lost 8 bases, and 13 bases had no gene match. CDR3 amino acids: CASRLLSGDPTDTQYF. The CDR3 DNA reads TGTGCCAGCCGGTTACTCAGCGGGGACCCCACAGATACGCAGTATTTT.

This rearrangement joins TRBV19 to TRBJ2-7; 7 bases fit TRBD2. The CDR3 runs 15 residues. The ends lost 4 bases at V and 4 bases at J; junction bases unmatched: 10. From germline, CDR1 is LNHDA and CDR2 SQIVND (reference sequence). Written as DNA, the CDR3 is TGTGCCAGTAGTACCCCGTCGGGGGGATATTACGAGCAGTACTTC. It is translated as CASSTPSGGYYEQYF.

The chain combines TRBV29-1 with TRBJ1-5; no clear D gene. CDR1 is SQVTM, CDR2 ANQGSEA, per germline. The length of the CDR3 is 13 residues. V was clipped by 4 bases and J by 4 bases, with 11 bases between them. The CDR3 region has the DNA TGCAGCGTTGTGAGCGGTCCTAATCAGCCCCAGCATTTT. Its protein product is CSVVSGPNQPQHF.

CDR3 bases: TGTGCCAGCAGTTTGTCTGGGACGGGCGAGACCCAGTACTTC. As protein: CASSLSGTGETQYF. The chain couples TRBV27 to TRBJ2-5; D possibly matches TRBD1 or TRBD2 (5 bases each). V was trimmed by 3 bases and J by 5 bases, leaving 13 bases between them. Germline V gene data show CDR1 as MNHEY and CDR2 as SMNVEV (reference sequence). The CDR3 runs to 14 residues.

The CDR3 nucleotides read TGTGCCAGCAGCTTGAGGCCCGATACGAGCAATCAGCCCCAGCATTTT. Translating gives CASSLRPDTSNQPQHF. This chain links TRBV5-5 with TRBJ1-5; D is unclear. The CDR3 extends over 16 amino acids. Trimming took off 1 base at V and 1 base at J, with 12 bases between the two ends. Looked up from germline, CDR1 is SGHKS and CDR2 is YYEKEE (reference sequence).

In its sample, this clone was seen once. The DNA for the CDR3 is TGCGCCAGCAATACCGACGGCGGCGAATGGTATGGCTACACCTTC. This translates into CASNTDGGEWYGYTF. The chain uses TRBV10-2 and TRBJ1-2; D remains ambiguous. The CDR3 totals 15 residues. CDR1 is WSHSY, CDR2 SAAADI, per germline. V was clipped by 7 bases and J by 5 bases, with 20 bases between them.

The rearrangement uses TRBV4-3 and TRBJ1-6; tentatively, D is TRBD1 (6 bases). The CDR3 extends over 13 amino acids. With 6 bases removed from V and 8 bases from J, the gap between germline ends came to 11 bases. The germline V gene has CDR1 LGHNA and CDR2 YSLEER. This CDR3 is CASSDRSYSPLHF. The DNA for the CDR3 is TGCGCCAGCAGTGACAGGTCCTATTCACCCCTCCACTTT.

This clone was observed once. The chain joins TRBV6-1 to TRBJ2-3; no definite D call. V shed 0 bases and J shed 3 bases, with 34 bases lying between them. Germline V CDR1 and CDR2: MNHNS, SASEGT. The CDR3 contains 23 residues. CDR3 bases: TGTGCCAGCAGTGAAGCCATCTCAAATAGCCAGGACCTACATACAAGTTTTACAGATACGCAGTATTTT. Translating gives CASSEAISNSQDLHTSFTDTQYF.

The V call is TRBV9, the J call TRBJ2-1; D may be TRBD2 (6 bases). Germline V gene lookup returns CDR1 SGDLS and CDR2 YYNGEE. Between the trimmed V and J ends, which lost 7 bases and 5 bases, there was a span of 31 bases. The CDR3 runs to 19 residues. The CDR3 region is CASGRAVGGIVGTHNEQFF. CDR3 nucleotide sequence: TGTGCCAGCGGAAGGGCAGTCGGGGGAATCGTGGGCACTCACAATGAGCAGTTCTTC.

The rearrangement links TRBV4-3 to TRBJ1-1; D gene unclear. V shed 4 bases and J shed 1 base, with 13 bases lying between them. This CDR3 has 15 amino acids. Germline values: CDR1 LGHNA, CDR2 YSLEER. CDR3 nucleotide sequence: TGCGCCAGCAGCCCCCTGATAGGGCAGAACACTGAAGCTTTCTTT. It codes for CASSPLIGQNTEAFF.

The CDR3 region has the DNA TGTGCCAGCAGCCTCCGGACAGGCCTGGGTACTGAAGCTTTCTTT. This translates into CASSLRTGLGTEAFF. The chain uses TRBV11-3 and TRBJ1-1; 7 bases are a match to TRBD1. CDR1 is SGHNT, CDR2 YENEEA, per germline. This CDR3 is 15 amino acids long. V lost 5 bases, J lost 5 bases, and 11 bases stayed unmatched.

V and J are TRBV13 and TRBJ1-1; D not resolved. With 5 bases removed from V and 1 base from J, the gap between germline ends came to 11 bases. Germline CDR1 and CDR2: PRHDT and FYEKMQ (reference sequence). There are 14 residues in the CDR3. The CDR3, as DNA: TGTGCCAGCAGCCCGAGGCCGGGGAACACTGAAGCTTTCTTT. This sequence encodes CASSPRPGNTEAFF.

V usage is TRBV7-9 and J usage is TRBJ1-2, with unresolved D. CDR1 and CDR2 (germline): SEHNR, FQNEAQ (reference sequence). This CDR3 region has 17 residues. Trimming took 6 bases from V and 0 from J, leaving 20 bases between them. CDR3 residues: CASSPNLRVPTNYGYTF. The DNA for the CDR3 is TGTGCCAGCAGTCCCAACCTGAGGGTCCCCACTAACTATGGCTACACCTTC.

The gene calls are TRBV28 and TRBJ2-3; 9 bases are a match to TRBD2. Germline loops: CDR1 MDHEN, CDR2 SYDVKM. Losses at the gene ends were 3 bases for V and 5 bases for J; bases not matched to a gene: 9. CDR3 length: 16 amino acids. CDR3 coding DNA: TGTGCCAGCAGTTTTCCGGCGGGGGGGCCTGAAGATACGCAGTATTTT. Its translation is CASSFPAGGPEDTQYF. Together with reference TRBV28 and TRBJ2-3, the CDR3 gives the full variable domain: DVKVTQSSRYLVKRTGEKVFLECVQDMDHENMFWYRQDPGLGLRLIYFSYDVKMKEKGDIPEGYSVSREKKERFSLILESASTNQTSMYLCASSFPAGGPEDTQYFGPGTRLTVL.

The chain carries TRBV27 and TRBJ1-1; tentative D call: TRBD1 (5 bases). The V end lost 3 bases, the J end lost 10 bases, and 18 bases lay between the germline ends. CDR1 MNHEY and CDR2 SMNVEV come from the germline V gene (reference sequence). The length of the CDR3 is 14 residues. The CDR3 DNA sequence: TGTGCCAGCAGTTTCACCGGGACGGGAGTAGTAGCTTTCTTT. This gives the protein CASSFTGTGVVAFF.

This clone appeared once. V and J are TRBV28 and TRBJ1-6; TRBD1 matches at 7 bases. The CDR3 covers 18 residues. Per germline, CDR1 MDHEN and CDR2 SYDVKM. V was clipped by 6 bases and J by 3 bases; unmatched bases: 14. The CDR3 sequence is CASSLWDSKNYYNSPLHF. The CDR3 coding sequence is TGTGCCAGCAGCCTTTGGGACAGTAAAAACTACTATAATTCACCCCTCCACTTT.

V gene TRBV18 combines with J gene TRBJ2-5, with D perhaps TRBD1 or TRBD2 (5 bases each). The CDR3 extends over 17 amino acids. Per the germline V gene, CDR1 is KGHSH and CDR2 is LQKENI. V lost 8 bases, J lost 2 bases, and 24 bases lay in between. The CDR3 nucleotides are TGTGCCAGCAGACTACCGGGGCTACGGTTGGGGCAAGAGACCCAGTACTTC. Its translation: CASRLPGLRLGQETQYF. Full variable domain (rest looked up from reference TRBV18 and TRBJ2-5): NAGVMQNPRHLVRRRGQEARLRCSPMKGHSHVYWYRQLPEEGLKFMVYLQKENIIDESGMPKERFSAEFPKEGPSILRIQQVVRGDSAAYFCASRLPGLRLGQETQYFGPGTRLLVL.

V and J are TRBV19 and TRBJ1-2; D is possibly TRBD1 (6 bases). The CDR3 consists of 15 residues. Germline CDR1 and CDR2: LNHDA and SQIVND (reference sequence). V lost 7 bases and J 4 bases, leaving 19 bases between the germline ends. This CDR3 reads CASTPGHLPSYGYTF. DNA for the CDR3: TGTGCCAGTACCCCGGGACACTTACCATCCTATGGCTACACCTTC.

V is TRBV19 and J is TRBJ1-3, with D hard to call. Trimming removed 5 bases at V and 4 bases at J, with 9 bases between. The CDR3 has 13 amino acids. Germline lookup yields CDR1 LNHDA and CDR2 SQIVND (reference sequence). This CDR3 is CASSAMLGNTIYF. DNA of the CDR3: TGTGCCAGTAGTGCCATGCTCGGAAACACCATATATTTT. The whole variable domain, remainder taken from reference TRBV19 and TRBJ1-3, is DGGITQSPKYLFRKEGQNVTLSCEQNLNHDAMYWYRQDPGQGLRLIYYSQIVNDFQKGDIAEGYSVSREKKESFPLTVTSAQKNPTAFYLCASSAMLGNTIYFGEGSWLTVV.

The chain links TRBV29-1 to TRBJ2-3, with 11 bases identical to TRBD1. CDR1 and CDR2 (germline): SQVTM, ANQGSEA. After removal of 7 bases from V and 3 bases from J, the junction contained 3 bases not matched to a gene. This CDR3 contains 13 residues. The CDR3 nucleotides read TGCAGCGGGGGGACAGGGGGAACAGATACGCAGTATTTT. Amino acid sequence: CSGGTGGTDTQYF.

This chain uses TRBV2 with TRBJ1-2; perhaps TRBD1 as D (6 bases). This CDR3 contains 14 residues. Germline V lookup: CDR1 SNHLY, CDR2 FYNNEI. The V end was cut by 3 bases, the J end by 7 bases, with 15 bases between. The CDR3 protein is CASSDGPGAVGYTF. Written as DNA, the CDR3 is TGTGCCAGCAGTGACGGGCCGGGGGCGGTTGGCTACACCTTC.

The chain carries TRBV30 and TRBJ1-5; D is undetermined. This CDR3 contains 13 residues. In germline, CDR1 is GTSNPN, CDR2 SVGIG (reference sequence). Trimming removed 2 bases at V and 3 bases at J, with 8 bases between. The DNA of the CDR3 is TGTGCCTGGAGTCCGCGGGACAATCAGCCCCAGCATTTT. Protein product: CAWSPRDNQPQHF.

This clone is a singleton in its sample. The CDR3 DNA sequence: TGTGCCAGCAGCTTAGACAGGGAGGATGAGCAGTTCTTC. Translated: CASSLDREDEQFF. The chain uses TRBV11-3 and TRBJ2-1; possibly TRBD2 for D (6 bases). This CDR3 is built from 13 residues. Trimming took 0 bases from V and 8 from J, leaving 8 bases between them. Per germline, CDR1 SGHNT and CDR2 YENEEA. The full variable domain, its missing parts supplied by reference TRBV11-3 and TRBJ2-1, is EAGVVQSPRYKIIEKKQPVAFWCNPISGHNTLYWYLQNLGQGPELLIRYENEEAVDDSQLPKDRFSAERLKGVDSTLKIQPAELGDSAVYLCASSLDREDEQFFGPGTRLTVL.

The DNA of the CDR3 is TGTGCCAGCAGCTTTGGGCCCGCGGGGGGGCGGGAGACCCAGTACTTC. This codes for CASSFGPAGGRETQYF. The chain carries TRBV11-3 and TRBJ2-5, with 9 positions matching TRBD2. V lost 3 bases and J lost 5; bases outside the gene matches: 10. There are 16 residues in the CDR3. Per the germline V gene, CDR1 is SGHNT and CDR2 is YENEEA.

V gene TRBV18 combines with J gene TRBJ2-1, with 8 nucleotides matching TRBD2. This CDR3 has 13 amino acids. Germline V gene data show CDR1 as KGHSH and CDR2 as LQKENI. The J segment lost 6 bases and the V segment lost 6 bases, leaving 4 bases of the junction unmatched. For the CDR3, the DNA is TGTGCCAGCTCTTACGGGGGGGCCAATGAGCAGTTCTTC. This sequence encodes CASSYGGANEQFF.

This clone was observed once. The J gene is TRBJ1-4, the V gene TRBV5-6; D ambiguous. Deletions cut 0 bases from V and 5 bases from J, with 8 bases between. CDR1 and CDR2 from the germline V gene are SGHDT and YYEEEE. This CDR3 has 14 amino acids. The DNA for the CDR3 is TGTGCCAGCAGCTTGGGTCAGATGAATGAAAAACTGTTTTTT. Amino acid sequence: CASSLGQMNEKLFF.

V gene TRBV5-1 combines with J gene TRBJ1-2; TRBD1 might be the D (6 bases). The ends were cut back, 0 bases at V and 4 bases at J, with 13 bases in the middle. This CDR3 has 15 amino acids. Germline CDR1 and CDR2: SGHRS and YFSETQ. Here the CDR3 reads CASSLATGNSYGYTF. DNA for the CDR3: TGCGCCAGCAGCTTGGCCACAGGGAATAGCTATGGCTACACCTTC. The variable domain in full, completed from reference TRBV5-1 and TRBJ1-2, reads KAGVTQTPRYLIKTRGQQVTLSCSPISGHRSVSWYQQTPGQGLQFLFEYFSETQRNKGNFPGRFSGRQFSNSRSEMNVSTLELGDSALYLCASSLATGNSYGYTFGSGTRLTVV.

Here the CDR3 reads CASSRVDPDHRAEAFF. CDR3 DNA sequence: TGTGCCAGTAGTAGGGTCGACCCCGACCACAGAGCTGAAGCTTTCTTT. The chain joins TRBV19 to TRBJ1-1; D not certain. Germline CDR1 is LNHDA and CDR2 is SQIVND (reference sequence). The CDR3 extends over 16 amino acids. V was pared by 4 bases and J by 6 bases, with 21 bases between.

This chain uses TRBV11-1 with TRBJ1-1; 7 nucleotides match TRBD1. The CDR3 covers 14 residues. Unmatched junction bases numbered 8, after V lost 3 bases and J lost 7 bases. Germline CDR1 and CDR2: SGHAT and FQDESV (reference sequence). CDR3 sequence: CASSLDGTVFEAFF. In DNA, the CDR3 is TGTGCCAGCAGCTTGGACGGGACAGTTTTTGAAGCTTTCTTT.